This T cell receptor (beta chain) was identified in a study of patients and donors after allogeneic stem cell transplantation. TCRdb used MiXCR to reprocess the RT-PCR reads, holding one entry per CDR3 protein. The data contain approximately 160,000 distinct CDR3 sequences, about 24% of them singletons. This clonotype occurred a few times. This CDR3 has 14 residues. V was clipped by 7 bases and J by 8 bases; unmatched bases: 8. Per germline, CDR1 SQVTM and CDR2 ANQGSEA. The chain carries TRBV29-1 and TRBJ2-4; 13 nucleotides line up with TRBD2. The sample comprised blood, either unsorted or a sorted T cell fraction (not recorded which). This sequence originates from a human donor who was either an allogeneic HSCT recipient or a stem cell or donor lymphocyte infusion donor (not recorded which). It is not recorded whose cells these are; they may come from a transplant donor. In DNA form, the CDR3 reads TGCAGCGCTTGTAGGACTAGCGGGAGTGACATTCAGTACTTC. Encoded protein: CSACRTSGSDIQYF.